The 6 T cell receptor beta chains presented below share a single source sample, sequenced in a study of blood T cell repertoires in COVID-19. The protocol was immunoSEQ multiplex PCR, while the TCRdb copy is restricted to in-frame clones and leaves out a portion. The repertoire holds more than 250,000 clones, with 75% to 90% as singletons. The sample comprised peripheral blood. The origin of the receptors is a man in his 60s who had recovered from COVID-19.

This chain uses TRBV24-1 with TRBJ2-1; possible D gene TRBD2, 6 bases. This CDR3 comprises 14 residues. With 5 bases removed from V and 4 bases from J, the gap between germline ends came to 11 bases. The germline gives CDR1 KGHDR, CDR2 SFDVKD. The CDR3 here is CATSAHGGYNEQFF. CDR3 coding DNA: TGTGCCACCAGTGCCCATGGGGGGTACAATGAGCAGTTCTTC.

The chain joins TRBV15 to TRBJ2-1, with TRBD2 identical over 13 bases. This CDR3 spans 13 amino acids. With 9 bases clipped from V and 9 bases from J, the junction kept 5 bases outside the gene matches. Per germline, CDR1 LNHNV and CDR2 YYDKDF (reference sequence). The CDR3 nucleotides read TGTGCCACTATGGGACTAGCGGGATTTGAGCAGTTCTTC. Protein: CATMGLAGFEQFF.

J is TRBJ2-5 and V is TRBV19; 10 bases are shared with TRBD2. CDR1 is LNHDA and CDR2 is SQIVND in the germline V gene (reference sequence). The CDR3 runs 15 residues. The V and J ends lost 4 bases and 3 bases, in that order; junction bases with no gene match: 5. CDR3 bases: TGTGCCAGTAGTAAGAATAGCGGGGGGAAAGAGACCCAGTACTTC. Translated: CASSKNSGGKETQYF.

A few counts support this clone. V and J are TRBV30 and TRBJ2-1; the D gene is possibly TRBD1 (6 bases). The CDR3 has 11 residues. V was pared by 2 bases and J by 7 bases, with 6 bases between. Per the germline V gene, CDR1 is GTSNPN and CDR2 is SVGIG (reference sequence). The CDR3 is CAWSQGNEQFF. The CDR3 DNA sequence: TGTGCCTGGAGTCAGGGGAATGAGCAGTTCTTC.

The V call is TRBV19, the J call TRBJ2-5; 7 bases agree with TRBD1. CDR1 is LNHDA, CDR2 SQIVND, per germline (reference sequence). With 5 bases clipped from V and 1 base from J, the junction kept 4 bases outside the gene matches. The CDR3 runs 14 residues. As DNA, the CDR3 is TGTGCCAGTAGTGCAACAGGGGCCCAAGAGACCCAGTACTTC. It translates to CASSATGAQETQYF.

V and J are TRBV16 and TRBJ1-1, with TRBD1 as a possible D gene (5 bases). There are 16 residues in the CDR3. CDR1 and CDR2 (germline): KGHSY, FQNENV. Trimming left V 4 bases short and J 5 bases short, with 20 bases between. CDR3 amino acids: CASSLLQGFFGTEAFF. The DNA of the CDR3 is TGTGCCAGCAGCCTTCTCCAGGGCTTTTTTGGAACTGAAGCTTTCTTT.